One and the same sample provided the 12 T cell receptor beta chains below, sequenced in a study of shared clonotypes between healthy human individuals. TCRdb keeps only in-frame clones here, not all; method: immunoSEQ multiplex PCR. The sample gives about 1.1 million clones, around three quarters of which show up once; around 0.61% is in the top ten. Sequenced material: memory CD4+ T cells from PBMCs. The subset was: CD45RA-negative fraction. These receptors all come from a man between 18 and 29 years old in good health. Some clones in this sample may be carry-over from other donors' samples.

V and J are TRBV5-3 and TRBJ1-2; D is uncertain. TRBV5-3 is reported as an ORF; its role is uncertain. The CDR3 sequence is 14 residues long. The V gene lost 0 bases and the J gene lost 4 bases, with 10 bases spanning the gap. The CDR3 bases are TGTGCCAGAAGCTTGGGACGGTGGATCTATGGCTACACCTTC. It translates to CARSLGRWIYGYTF.

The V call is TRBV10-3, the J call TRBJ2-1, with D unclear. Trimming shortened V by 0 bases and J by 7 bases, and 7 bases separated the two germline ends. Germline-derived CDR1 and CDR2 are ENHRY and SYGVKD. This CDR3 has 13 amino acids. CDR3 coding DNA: TGTGCCATCAGTGAGTCGATTGGAAATGAGCAGTTCTTC. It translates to CAISESIGNEQFF.

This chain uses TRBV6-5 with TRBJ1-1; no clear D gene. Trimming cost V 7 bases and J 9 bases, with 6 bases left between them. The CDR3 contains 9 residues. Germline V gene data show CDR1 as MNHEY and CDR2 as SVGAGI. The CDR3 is CASIIKAFF. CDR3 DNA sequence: TGTGCCAGCATTATAAAAGCTTTCTTT.

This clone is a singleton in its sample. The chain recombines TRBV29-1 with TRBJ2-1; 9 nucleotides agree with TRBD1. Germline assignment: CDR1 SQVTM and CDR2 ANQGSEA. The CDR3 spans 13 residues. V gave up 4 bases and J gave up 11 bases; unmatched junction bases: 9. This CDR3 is CSVVLDRGTQQFF. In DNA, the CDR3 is TGCAGCGTTGTACTCGACAGGGGGACTCAGCAGTTCTTC.

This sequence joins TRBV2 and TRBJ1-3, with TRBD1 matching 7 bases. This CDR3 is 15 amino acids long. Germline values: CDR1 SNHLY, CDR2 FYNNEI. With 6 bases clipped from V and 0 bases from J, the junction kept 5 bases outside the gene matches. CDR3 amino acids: CASRDRVDSGNTIYF. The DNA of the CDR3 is TGTGCCAGCAGAGACAGGGTGGACTCTGGAAACACCATATATTTT.

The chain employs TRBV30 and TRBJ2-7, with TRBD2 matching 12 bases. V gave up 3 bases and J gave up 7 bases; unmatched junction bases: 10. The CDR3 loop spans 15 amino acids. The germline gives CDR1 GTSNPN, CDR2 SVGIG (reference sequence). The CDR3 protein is CAWRLAGGLWDEQYF. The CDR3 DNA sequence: TGTGCCTGGAGACTAGCGGGAGGATTGTGGGATGAGCAGTACTTC.

CDR3: CASSLLGGEQYF. CDR3 DNA sequence: TGCGCCAGCAGCTTGTTGGGAGGCGAGCAGTACTTC. The V gene is TRBV5-1, the J gene TRBJ2-7, with D tentatively TRBD2 (6 bases). The CDR3 runs to 12 residues. V was cut by 1 base and J by 6 bases, with 8 bases left in between. The germline gives CDR1 SGHRS, CDR2 YFSETQ.

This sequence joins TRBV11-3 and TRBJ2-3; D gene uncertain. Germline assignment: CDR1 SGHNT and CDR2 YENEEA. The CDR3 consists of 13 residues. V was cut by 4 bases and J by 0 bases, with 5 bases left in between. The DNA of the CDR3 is TGTGCCAGCAGCTCCCTTAGCACAGATACGCAGTATTTT. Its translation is CASSSLSTDTQYF.

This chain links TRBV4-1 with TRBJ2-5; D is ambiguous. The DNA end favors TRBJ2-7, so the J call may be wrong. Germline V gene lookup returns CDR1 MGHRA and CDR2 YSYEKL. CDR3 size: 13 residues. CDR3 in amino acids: CASSQGISYEQYF. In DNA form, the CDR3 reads TGCGCCAGCAGCCAAGGTATCTCCTACGAGCAGTACTTC.

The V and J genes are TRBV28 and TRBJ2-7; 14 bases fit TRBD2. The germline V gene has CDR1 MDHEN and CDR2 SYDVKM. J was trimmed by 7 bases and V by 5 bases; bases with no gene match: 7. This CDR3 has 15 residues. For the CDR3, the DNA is TGTGCCAGCAGTGCCCCGGGACTAGCGGGAGTGGAGCAGTACTTC. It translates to CASSAPGLAGVEQYF.

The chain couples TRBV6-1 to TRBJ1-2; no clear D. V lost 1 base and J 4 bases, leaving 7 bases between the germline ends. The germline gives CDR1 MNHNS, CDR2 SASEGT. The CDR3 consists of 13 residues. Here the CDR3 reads CASSEGAVYGYTF. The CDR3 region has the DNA TGTGCCAGCAGTGAAGGCGCAGTCTATGGCTACACCTTC.

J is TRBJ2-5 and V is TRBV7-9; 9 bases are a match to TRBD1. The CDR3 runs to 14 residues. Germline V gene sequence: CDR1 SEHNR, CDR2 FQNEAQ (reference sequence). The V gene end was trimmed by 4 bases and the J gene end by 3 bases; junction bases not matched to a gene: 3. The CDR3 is CASSSRTGEETQYF. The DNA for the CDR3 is TGTGCCAGCAGCTCGCGGACAGGGGAAGAGACCCAGTACTTC.